Below, one T cell receptor beta chain is given with its context. This record comes from a study of beta chain features in type 1 diabetes. The length of the CDR3 is 16 residues. From germline, CDR1 is ENHRY and CDR2 SYGVKD. With V trimmed by 4 bases and J by 6 bases, 14 bases remained unmatched. Since all of the isolated RNA was reverse transcribed, expressed TCRB transcripts were what got sequenced. The repertoire was sequenced with immunoSEQ multiplex PCR; TCRdb's copy has only in-frame clones and lacks some. Of around 300,000 clones detected, about 8% appear once; the ten largest clones hold 1%. The TCR sequence derives from a woman between 18 and 30 years old in good health. The J gene is TRBJ1-1, the V gene TRBV10-3; TRBD1 agrees at 7 bases. The specimen was central memory CD4+ T cells from blood. The DNA for the CDR3 is TGTGCCATCAGTGTAAGCCAGGGGGGCGGAGGCGCTGAAGCTTTCTTT. It specifies CAISVSQGGGGAEAFF.